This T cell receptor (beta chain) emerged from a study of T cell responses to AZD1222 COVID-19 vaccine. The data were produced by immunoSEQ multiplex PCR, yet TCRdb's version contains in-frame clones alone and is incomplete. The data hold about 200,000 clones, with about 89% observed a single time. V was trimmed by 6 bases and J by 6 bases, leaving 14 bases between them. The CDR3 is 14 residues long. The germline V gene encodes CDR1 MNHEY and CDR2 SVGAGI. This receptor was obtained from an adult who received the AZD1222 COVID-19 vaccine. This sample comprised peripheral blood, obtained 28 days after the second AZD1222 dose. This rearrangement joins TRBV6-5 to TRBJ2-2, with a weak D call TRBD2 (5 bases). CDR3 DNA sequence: TGTGCCAGCAGCTCCGGACTGGAGGCCGGGGAGCTGTTTTTT. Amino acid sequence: CASSSGLEAGELFF.